This TCR beta chain came from a study of shared clonotypes between healthy human individuals. As for this clone: The antigen is not known. Other nucleotide sequences in the sample specify the same CDR3.

Study-wide points: The naive CD4 repertoires of a few donors were compared, and approximately 4.5% of clonotypes were shared.

The repertoire was sequenced with immunoSEQ multiplex PCR; TCRdb's copy has only in-frame clones and lacks some. The sample records 2 million to 2.5 million clones, around 95% being singletons. Trimming shortened V by 5 bases and J by 6 bases, and 14 bases separated the two germline ends. In germline, CDR1 is MNHEY, CDR2 SMNVEV (reference sequence). CDR3 size: 14 residues. The gene calls are TRBV27 and TRBJ1-5, with TRBD1 as a possible D gene (6 bases). This receptor was identified in a man between 18 and 29 years old in good health. The sequenced material came from naive CD4+ T cells sorted from blood. This sample's subset: CD45RA+ positively selected. The CDR3 spells CASSPRQGTQPQHF. CDR3 coding DNA: TGTGCCAGCAGTCCCCGCCAGGGGACTCAGCCCCAGCATTTT.